This entry is about one T cell receptor beta chain. This entry belongs to a study of shared clonotypes between healthy human individuals. Profiling relied on immunoSEQ multiplex PCR, and the TCRdb table lists in-frame clones only, not all of them. The sample comprises 2 million to 2.5 million clones, just over 90% of which are singletons, and 0.35% to 0.5% rests with the top ten. The CDR3 totals 15 residues. V lost 3 bases, J lost 3 bases, and 5 bases stayed unmatched. Germline CDR1 and CDR2: KGHSH and LQKENI. This chain connects TRBV18 to TRBJ2-7, with TRBD1 matching 10 bases. The sequenced sample consisted of naive CD4+ T cells from PBMCs. Subset in this sample: CD45RA+ positively selected. This clonotype was sampled from a man aged 18 to 29 in good health. Some clones in this sample may be carry-over from other donors' samples. CDR3: CASSPATGGGYEQYF. The CDR3 DNA reads TGTGCCAGCTCACCCGCGACAGGGGGCGGCTACGAGCAGTACTTC.